This T cell receptor (beta chain) was recovered during a study of regulatory T cells in long-lasting Graves disease. The germline V gene has CDR1 SNHLY and CDR2 FYNNEI. This CDR3 is 13 amino acids long. Trimming removed 7 bases at V and 1 base at J, with 10 bases between. The time point: persistent/refractory GD, antithyroid drugs over 5 years with positive TRAb. The TCR library was made from RNA that had been extracted from PBMCs in TRIzol. Graves' disease diagnoses used American Thyroid Association guidelines. To make TCR beta libraries, researchers used iRepertoire HTBI primers and Arm-PCR of CDR3 regions. One entry per CDR3 protein results from TCRdb running MiXCR on the multiplex PCR reads. The top ten hold 40% to 50% of the sample, which has about 660,000 distinct CDR3 sequences, about 32% seen once. This clonotype was observed many times. What it binds is not known. General study results and limits: When disease was persistent, TRBV28, TRBJ1-2 and TRBJ2-5 were the favored segments. The number of shared public clonotypes was higher in persistent patients (about 3,000) than new patients (approximately 1,000).

V gene TRBV2 combines with J gene TRBJ1-1; D gene unclear. The sequencing here drew on peripheral blood mononuclear cells (PBMCs), taken when the disease was refractory, from a patient treated with antithyroid drugs. The clonotype comes from a female donor with Graves disease. The CDR3 DNA sequence: TGTGCCAGCACCAATCCCACGAACACTGAAGCTTTCTTT. Protein product: CASTNPTNTEAFF.